Presented here are 18 T cell receptor beta chains from one specimen sequenced in a study of PD-1 blockade in classical Hodgkin lymphoma. There was relapse after autologous stem cell transplantation in every patient, and there was variation in brentuximab vedotin exposure. The data were produced by immunoSEQ multiplex PCR, yet TCRdb's version contains in-frame clones alone and is incomplete. The sample includes 25,000 to 35,000 clones, around 70% seen only once; the top ten take about 24%. The material was peripheral blood mononuclear cells (PBMCs), obtained before the second cycle of nivolumab. All receptors derive from a human donor with classical Hodgkin lymphoma.

This clone was seen repeatedly, ten times or more. The chain uses TRBV29-1 and TRBJ2-7, with a tentative D call TRBD2 (6 bases). Trimming left V 7 bases short and J 0 bases short, with 16 bases between. This CDR3 region has 14 residues. Looked up from germline, CDR1 is SQVTM and CDR2 is ANQGSEA. Written as DNA, the CDR3 is TGCAGCGCCCCGCCGGGACTCATCTCCTACGAGCAGTACTTC. Translating it yields CSAPPGLISYEQYF.

V and J are TRBV28 and TRBJ1-1; D is uncertain. V lost 3 bases, J lost 0 bases, and 5 bases lay in between. The CDR3 is made up of 13 amino acids. Germline V lookup: CDR1 MDHEN, CDR2 SYDVKM. The CDR3, as DNA: TGTGCCAGCAGTTTTGTTGTGAACACTGAAGCTTTCTTT. Its translation: CASSFVVNTEAFF.

The rearrangement joins TRBV10-3 to TRBJ2-7; D may match TRBD1 or TRBD2 (6 bases each). The CDR3 totals 19 residues. Trimming stripped 0 bases from V and 5 bases from J, with 26 bases between. The germline V gene encodes CDR1 ENHRY and CDR2 SYGVKD. The CDR3 sequence: CAISESRSLGGFDRDEQYV. CDR3 DNA: TGTGCCATCAGTGAGTCGAGGAGTTTGGGGGGCTTTGATAGGGACGAGCAGTACGTC.

This clone was seen a few times. The chain uses TRBV6-5 and TRBJ1-3, with D hard to call. The V gene's germline CDR1 is MNHEY and CDR2 SVGAGI. The CDR3 totals 12 residues. V lost 5 bases and J 4 bases, leaving 6 bases between the germline ends. The CDR3 DNA is TGTGCCAGCAGTGGAGGAGGAAACACCATATATTTT. It specifies CASSGGGNTIYF.

The chain has TRBV7-6 and TRBJ2-1; 9 bases are shared with TRBD1. Germline V gives CDR1 SGHVS, CDR2 FNYEAQ. V dropped 5 bases and J dropped 12; count of bases not matched to a gene: 8. The CDR3 loop spans 13 amino acids. CDR3 in amino acids: CASSLRDRVSQFF. CDR3 sequence (DNA): TGTGCCAGCAGCCTCCGGGACAGGGTTTCGCAGTTCTTC.

The chain couples TRBV21-1 to TRBJ1-1; the table's D call, TRBD1, has no DNA check behind it. TRBV21-1 is assigned pseudogene status. This CDR3 is 18 amino acids long. The CDR3 loop is CASSPRSRQELGHTEAFF. CDR3 coding DNA: TGTGCCAGCAGCCCCCGATCTCGACAGGAGTTGGGCCACACTGAAGCTTTCTTT.

The CDR3: CASSARTGNRTEAFF. The CDR3 DNA reads TGTGCCAGCAGCGCGAGGACAGGCAATCGGACTGAAGCTTTCTTT. The chain carries TRBV5-4 and TRBJ1-1; 7 bases align to TRBD1. The V segment lost 4 bases and the J segment 5 bases; nucleotides outside the gene matches: 11. This CDR3 has 15 residues. Germline CDR1 is SGHNT and CDR2 is YYREEE (reference sequence).

The CDR3 region is CASSEPPLAGIYEQYF. The CDR3 DNA is TGTGCCAGCAGTGAGCCGCCACTAGCGGGAATCTACGAGCAGTACTTC. The chain joins TRBV2 to TRBJ2-7; 10 bases are shared with TRBD2. The germline gives CDR1 SNHLY, CDR2 FYNNEI. V lost 3 bases, J lost 3 bases, and 8 bases stayed unmatched. The CDR3 consists of 16 residues.

This rearrangement joins TRBV6-5 to TRBJ1-5; no definite D call. Germline V lookup: CDR1 MNHEY, CDR2 SVGAGI. The CDR3 has 14 amino acids. The germline V and J ends were trimmed by 0 bases and 3 bases, with 6 bases remaining between them. The CDR3 spells CASSYSAPNQPQHF. The CDR3 coding sequence is TGTGCCAGCAGTTACTCTGCACCCAATCAGCCCCAGCATTTT.

This rearrangement joins TRBV18 to TRBJ1-2, with 7 bases lining up with TRBD1. J gave up 2 bases and V 6 bases, and 12 bases lay outside the gene matches. The CDR3 consists of 16 residues. Germline CDR1 reads KGHSH; CDR2 reads LQKENI. CDR3 loop: CASSLQPGTENYGYTF. The CDR3 DNA follows: TGTGCCAGCTCCCTACAACCCGGGACAGAGAACTATGGCTACACCTTC.

The chain uses TRBV7-3 and TRBJ2-2; D unclear. From germline, CDR1 is SGHTA and CDR2 FQGTGA. Trimming removed 2 bases from V and 6 bases from J, with 13 bases in between. The CDR3 contains 15 residues. CDR3 DNA: TGTGCCAGCAGCTTATCCCCCTTTAGATCCGGGGAGCTGTTTTTT. It is translated as CASSLSPFRSGELFF.

J is TRBJ1-5 and V is TRBV6-5; no clear D. The CDR3 extends over 12 amino acids. The germline V gene has CDR1 MNHEY and CDR2 SVGAGI. V was cut by 4 bases and J by 7 bases, with 8 bases left in between. In DNA form, the CDR3 reads TGTGCCAGCAGTTTTCTAGGGCAGCCCCAGCATTTT. The encoded protein is CASSFLGQPQHF.

This clone appeared a few times. The sample carries other DNA sequences with the same CDR3. The V and J genes are TRBV28 and TRBJ1-5; no definite D call. CDR3 length equals 12 residues. CDR1 is MDHEN and CDR2 is SYDVKM in the germline V gene. Trimming pared 10 bases from V and 2 bases from J, leaving 9 bases between. The CDR3 loop reads CAIQLGNQPQHF. CDR3 DNA: TGTGCCATACAGTTGGGCAATCAGCCCCAGCATTTT.

This clone was detected a few times. This chain joins TRBV27 and TRBJ2-1; D might be TRBD1 (5 bases). Trimming left V 3 bases short and J 0 bases short, with 9 bases between. In germline, CDR1 is MNHEY, CDR2 SMNVEV (reference sequence). The CDR3 length is 15 residues. The CDR3 DNA follows: TGTGCCAGCAGTTTCCCCCAGGGCTCCTACAATGAGCAGTTCTTC. It yields the protein CASSFPQGSYNEQFF.

This clone has more than one count but fewer than ten. The CDR3 DNA reads as TGTGCCAGCAGCTTGGAGACAGCTTCTAATGAAAAACTGTTTTTT. This gives the protein CASSLETASNEKLFF. This chain links TRBV5-4 with TRBJ1-4; possibly TRBD1 for D (5 bases). The CDR3 contains 15 residues. Germline lookup yields CDR1 SGHNT and CDR2 YYREEE (reference sequence). V was cut by 0 bases and J by 3 bases, with 9 bases left in between. Full variable domain (missing parts from reference TRBV5-4 and TRBJ1-4): ETGVTQSPTHLIKTRGQQVTLRCSSQSGHNTVSWYQQALGQGPQFIFQYYREEENGRGNFPPRFSGLQFPNYSSELNVNALELDDSALYLCASSLETASNEKLFFGSGTQLSVL.

The CDR3 DNA reads TGCAGCGTTAGGGACCGTCGAGCTTTCTTT. Translation gives CSVRDRRAFF. The chain recombines TRBV29-1 with TRBJ1-1; D perhaps matches TRBD1 (5 bases). Trimming took off 5 bases at V and 10 bases at J, with 11 bases between the two ends. This CDR3 region has 10 residues. From germline, CDR1 is SQVTM and CDR2 ANQGSEA.

The rearrangement uses TRBV5-4 and TRBJ1-1; D might be TRBD1 (6 bases). Germline V lookup: CDR1 SGHNT, CDR2 YYREEE (reference sequence). V dropped 4 bases and J dropped 1 base, with 11 bases sitting between them. This CDR3 has 14 residues. CDR3 DNA sequence: TGTGCCAGCAGCGGCAGGGGCCCGAACACTGAAGCTTTCTTT. It yields the protein CASSGRGPNTEAFF. Combining the CDR3 with reference TRBV5-4 and TRBJ1-1 gives the whole variable domain ETGVTQSPTHLIKTRGQQVTLRCSSQSGHNTVSWYQQALGQGPQFIFQYYREEENGRGNFPPRFSGLQFPNYSSELNVNALELDDSALYLCASSGRGPNTEAFFGQGTRLTVV.

This clone was found a few times. The V gene is TRBV9, the J gene TRBJ2-2; D possibly corresponds to TRBD2 (6 bases). The CDR3 sequence is 16 residues long. Germline-derived CDR1 and CDR2 are SGDLS and YYNGEE. Trimming left V 0 bases short and J 4 bases short, with 13 bases between. Here the CDR3 DNA reads TGTGCCAGCAGCGTAGAATCGAAAGCGGGCACCGGGGAGCTGTTTTTT. Translation gives CASSVESKAGTGELFF.